This T cell receptor beta chain was found in a study of blood T cell repertoires in COVID-19. Study information: The cDNA or gDNA used as material had been derived from T cells, B-cell-depleted T cells, or PBMCs.

Produced via immunoSEQ multiplex PCR; TCRdb's table is partial and in-frame only. The sample lists roughly 220,000 clones, roughly 85% seen once, with about 2.2% in the top ten. The germline V gene encodes CDR1 KGHSH and CDR2 LQKENI. V was cut by 5 bases and J by 0 bases, with 13 bases left in between. CDR3 length: 16 amino acids. This rearrangement joins TRBV18 to TRBJ1-4; D perhaps matches TRBD1 (6 bases). This sequence originates from a young man who had recovered from COVID-19. Source material: peripheral blood. The CDR3 sequence is CASSERQAATNEKLFF. The CDR3 region has the DNA TGTGCCAGCTCAGAAAGACAGGCTGCAACTAATGAAAAACTGTTTTTT.